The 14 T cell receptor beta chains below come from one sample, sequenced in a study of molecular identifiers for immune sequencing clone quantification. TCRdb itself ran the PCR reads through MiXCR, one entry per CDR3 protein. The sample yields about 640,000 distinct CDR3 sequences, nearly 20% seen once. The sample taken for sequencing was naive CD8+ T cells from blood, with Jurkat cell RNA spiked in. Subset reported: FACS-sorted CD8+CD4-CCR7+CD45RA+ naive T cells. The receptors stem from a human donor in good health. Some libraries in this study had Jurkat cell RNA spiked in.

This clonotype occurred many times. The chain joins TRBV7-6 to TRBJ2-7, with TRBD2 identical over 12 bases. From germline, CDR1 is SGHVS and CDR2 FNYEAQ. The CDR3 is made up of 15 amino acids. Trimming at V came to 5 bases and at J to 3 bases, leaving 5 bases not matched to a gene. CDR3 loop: CASSVLAGGNYEQYF. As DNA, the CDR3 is TGTGCCAGCAGCGTACTAGCGGGGGGTAACTACGAGCAGTACTTC.

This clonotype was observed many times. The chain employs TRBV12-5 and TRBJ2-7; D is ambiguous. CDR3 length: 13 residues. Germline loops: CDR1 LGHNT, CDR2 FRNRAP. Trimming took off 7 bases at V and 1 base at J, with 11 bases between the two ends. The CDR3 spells CASAPYLSYEQYF. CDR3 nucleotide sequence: TGTGCTAGTGCCCCGTACCTATCCTACGAGCAGTACTTC.

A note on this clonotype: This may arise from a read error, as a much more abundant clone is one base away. The CDR3 reads CASSGLSGGLGTEDFF. The CDR3 coding sequence is TGTGCCAGCAGCGGACTGTCAGGAGGGTTGGGTACTGAAGATTTCTTT. The genes are TRBV9 and TRBJ1-1, with D unclear. CDR1 SGDLS and CDR2 YYNGEE come from the germline V gene. This CDR3 has 16 amino acids.

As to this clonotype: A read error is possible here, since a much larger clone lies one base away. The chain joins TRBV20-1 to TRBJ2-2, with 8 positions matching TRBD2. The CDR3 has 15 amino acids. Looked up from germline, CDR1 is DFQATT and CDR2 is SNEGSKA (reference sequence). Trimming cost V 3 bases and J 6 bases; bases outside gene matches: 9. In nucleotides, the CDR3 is TGCAGTGCTAGTGCAAGCGGGGGCAACGCCGGGGAGCTGTTTTTT. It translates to CSASASGGNAGELFF.

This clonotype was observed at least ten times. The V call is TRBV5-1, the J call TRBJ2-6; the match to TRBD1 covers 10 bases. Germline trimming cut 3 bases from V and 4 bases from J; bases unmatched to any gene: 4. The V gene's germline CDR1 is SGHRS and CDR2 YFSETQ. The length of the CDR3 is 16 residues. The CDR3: CASSSWTGGGANVLTF. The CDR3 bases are TGCGCCAGCAGCTCGTGGACAGGGGGGGGGGCCAACGTCCTGACTTTC.

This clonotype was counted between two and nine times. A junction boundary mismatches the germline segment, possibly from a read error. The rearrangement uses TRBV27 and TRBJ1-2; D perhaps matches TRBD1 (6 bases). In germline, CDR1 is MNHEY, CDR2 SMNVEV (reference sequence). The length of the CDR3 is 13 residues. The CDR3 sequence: CASSPGQNYGCTF. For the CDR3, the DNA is TGTGCCAGCAGTCCGGGACAAAACTATGGCTGCACCTTC.

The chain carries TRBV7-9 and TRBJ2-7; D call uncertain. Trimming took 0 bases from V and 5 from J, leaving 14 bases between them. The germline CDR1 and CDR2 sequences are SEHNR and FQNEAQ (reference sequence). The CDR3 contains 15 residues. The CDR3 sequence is CASSLAIHSAHEQYF. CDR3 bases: TGTGCCAGCAGCTTAGCGATACACAGTGCTCACGAGCAGTACTTC.

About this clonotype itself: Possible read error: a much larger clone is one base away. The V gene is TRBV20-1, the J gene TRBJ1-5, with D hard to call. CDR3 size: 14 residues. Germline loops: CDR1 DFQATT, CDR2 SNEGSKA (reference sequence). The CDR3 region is CSASVQISSQPQHF. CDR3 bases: TGCAGTGCTAGCGTTCAAATTAGCAGTCAGCCCCAGCATTTT.

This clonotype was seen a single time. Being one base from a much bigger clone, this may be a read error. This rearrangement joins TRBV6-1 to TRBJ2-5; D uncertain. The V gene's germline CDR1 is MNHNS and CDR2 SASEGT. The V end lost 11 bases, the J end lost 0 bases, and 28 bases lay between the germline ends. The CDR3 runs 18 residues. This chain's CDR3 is CAYDDGDQPTLYQETQYF. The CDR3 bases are TGTGCCTACGATGATGGGGATCAACCAACTCTTTACCAAGAGACCCAGTACTTC.

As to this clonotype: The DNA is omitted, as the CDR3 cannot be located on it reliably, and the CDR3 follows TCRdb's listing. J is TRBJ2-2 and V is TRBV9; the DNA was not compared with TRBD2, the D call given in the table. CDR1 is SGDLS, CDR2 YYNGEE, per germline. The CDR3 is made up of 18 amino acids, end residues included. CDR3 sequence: CANSKWASGSRNTGEPFF.

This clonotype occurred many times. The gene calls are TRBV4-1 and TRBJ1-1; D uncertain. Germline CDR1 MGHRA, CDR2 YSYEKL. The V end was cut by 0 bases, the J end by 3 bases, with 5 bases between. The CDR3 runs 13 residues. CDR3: CASSQDGYTEAFF. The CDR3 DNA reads TGCGCCAGCAGCCAAGATGGCTACACTGAAGCTTTCTTT.

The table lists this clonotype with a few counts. CDR3 protein: CASSISAPGAGYEQYF. The CDR3 DNA reads as TGTGCCAGTAGTATCTCCGCCCCTGGGGCGGGTTACGAGCAGTACTTC. V is TRBV19 and J is TRBJ2-7; D assignment may be TRBD1 or TRBD2 (5 bases each). The CDR3 covers 16 residues. The germline V gene encodes CDR1 LNHDA and CDR2 SQIVND (reference sequence). Trimming removed 3 bases at V and 4 bases at J, with 19 bases between.

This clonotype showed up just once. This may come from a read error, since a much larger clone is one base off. The CDR3 region is CASSHIRGGETQYF. The DNA of the CDR3 is TGTGCCAGCAGCCACATCAGGGGGGGAGAGACCCAGTACTTC. V usage is TRBV3-1 and J usage is TRBJ2-5, with D tentatively TRBD1 or TRBD2 (7 bases each). CDR3 length: 14 amino acids. The V gene's germline CDR1 is LGHDT and CDR2 YNNKEL (reference sequence). Trimming took off 3 bases at V and 4 bases at J, with 12 bases between the two ends.

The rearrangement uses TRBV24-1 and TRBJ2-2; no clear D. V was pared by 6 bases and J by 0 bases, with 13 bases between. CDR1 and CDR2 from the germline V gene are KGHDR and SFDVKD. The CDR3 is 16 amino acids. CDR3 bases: TGTGCCACCAGTCGAGGTAGGCTGTCGAACACCGGGGAGCTGTTTTTT. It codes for CATSRGRLSNTGELFF.